The 21 T cell receptor beta chains given below trace back to one sample, sequenced in a study of cytomegalovirus exposure and HLA in healthy donors. The PCR contained 60 Vbeta and 13 Jbeta primers. TCRdb's copy holds only in-frame clones and misses some; the assay was immunoSEQ multiplex PCR. The sample consists of roughly 70,000 clones, 65% to 70% of them appearing once. Sequencing was carried out using PBMCs. The receptor source for this set is a male donor in good health and CMV-seropositive.

The V call is TRBV4-1, the J call TRBJ2-3, with TRBD2 matching 13 bases. Germline V gene lookup returns CDR1 MGHRA and CDR2 YSYEKL. The CDR3 is 21 amino acids. With V trimmed by 5 bases and J by 0 bases, 17 bases remained unmatched. The CDR3 loop reads CASSYLRPGTSGEGSTDTQYF. The CDR3 DNA sequence: TGCGCCAGCAGCTACCTCCGGCCCGGGACTAGCGGGGAGGGGAGCACAGATACGCAGTATTTT.

The chain recombines TRBV6-6 with TRBJ2-1; 9 bases are shared with TRBD2. CDR1 and CDR2 from the germline V gene are MNHNY and SVGAGI (reference sequence). Germline trimming cut 8 bases from V and 10 bases from J; bases unmatched to any gene: 6. The CDR3 has 12 residues. The CDR3 nucleotides are TGTGCCAGCGCGGGAGGGATGTCGGAGCAGTTCTTC. Its translation: CASAGGMSEQFF.

The genes are TRBV19 and TRBJ2-3; D is possibly TRBD2 (5 bases). Trimming cost V 5 bases and J 0 bases, with 18 bases left between them. There are 17 residues in the CDR3. Per germline, CDR1 LNHDA and CDR2 SQIVND (reference sequence). The CDR3 sequence is CASSPLGAAESTDTQYF. The CDR3 bases are TGTGCCAGTAGTCCTTTGGGAGCAGCCGAGAGCACAGATACGCAGTATTTT.

This sequence joins TRBV9 and TRBJ1-6, with D maybe TRBD1 (6 bases). This CDR3 contains 15 residues. Germline-derived CDR1 and CDR2 are SGDLS and YYNGEE. Trimming pared 1 base from V and 7 bases from J, leaving 12 bases between. The CDR3 region is CASSVSGDGNSPLHF. The CDR3 DNA reads as TGTGCCAGCAGCGTATCAGGGGACGGGAATTCACCCCTCCACTTT.

The rearrangement joins TRBV18 to TRBJ2-2; 11 bases fit TRBD2. CDR3 length equals 16 residues. The V and J ends lost 3 bases and 7 bases, in that order; junction bases with no gene match: 7. Germline CDR1 and CDR2: KGHSH and LQKENI. The CDR3 coding sequence is TGTGCCAGCTCACCCCGTAGCGGGGGGGCCCTCGGGGAGCTGTTTTTT. It specifies CASSPRSGGALGELFF.

The chain employs TRBV10-1 and TRBJ1-4, with TRBD1 as a possible D gene (6 bases). Germline values: CDR1 WNHNN, CDR2 SYGVQD (reference sequence). V lost 2 bases and J 8 bases, leaving 12 bases between the germline ends. The CDR3 spans 14 residues. The CDR3 nucleotides are TGCGCCAGCAGTGAGCACAGGGAGAGAGAAAAACTGTTTTTT. Protein product: CASSEHREREKLFF.

The chain carries TRBV5-1 and TRBJ2-4; TRBD1 agrees at 8 bases. Germline V gene sequence: CDR1 SGHRS, CDR2 YFSETQ. V lost 3 bases, J lost 0 bases, and 17 bases stayed unmatched. The CDR3 length is 20 residues. CDR3 residues: CASSWVSGQDSKIAKNIQYF. Here the CDR3 DNA reads TGCGCCAGCAGCTGGGTGTCGGGACAGGACTCTAAAATAGCCAAAAACATTCAGTACTTC.

V usage is TRBV2 and J usage is TRBJ2-7; TRBD1 agrees at 12 bases. After removal of 11 bases from V and 5 bases from J, the junction contained 7 bases not matched to a gene. Per the germline V gene, CDR1 is SNHLY and CDR2 is FYNNEI. This CDR3 contains 13 residues. The CDR3 DNA reads TGTGCCGGGGCCGGGACAGGGGGCGACGAGCAGTACTTC. Encoded protein: CAGAGTGGDEQYF. The complete variable domain, with remaining parts taken from reference TRBV2 and TRBJ2-7, reads EPEVTQTPSHQVTQMGQEVILRCVPISNHLYFYWYRQILGQKVEFLVSFYNNEISEKSEIFDDQFSVERPDGSNFTLKIRSTKLEDSAMYFCAGAGTGGDEQYFGPGTRLTVT.

The chain couples TRBV4-3 to TRBJ1-2; D unclear. The CDR3 covers 13 residues. Trimming removed 7 bases at V and 3 bases at J, with 12 bases between. Germline values: CDR1 LGHNA, CDR2 YSLEER. CDR3 coding DNA: TGCGCCAGCAACCCGGGAGGCGACTATGGCTACACCTTC. Encoded protein: CASNPGGDYGYTF.

The rearrangement joins TRBV5-1 to TRBJ2-3; 11 nucleotides align to TRBD2. The V segment lost 5 bases and the J segment 2 bases; nucleotides outside the gene matches: 7. This CDR3 is 16 amino acids long. CDR1 is SGHRS and CDR2 is YFSETQ in the germline V gene. The CDR3, as DNA: TGCGCCAGCAGTACCGGGACTAGCGGATACACAGATACGCAGTATTTT. It encodes CASSTGTSGYTDTQYF.

This clone appeared a few times. The chain joins TRBV11-2 to TRBJ2-5; 7 bases align to TRBD1. Trimming removed 5 bases from V and 4 bases from J; junction bases left unmatched: 7. CDR1 and CDR2 from the germline V gene are SGHAT and FQNNGV. The CDR3 has 14 residues. As DNA, the CDR3 is TGTGCCAGCAGCCTCAGACAGGGCGGAGAGACCCAGTACTTC. Residues: CASSLRQGGETQYF.

The gene calls are TRBV6-5 and TRBJ2-3, with a possible D match to TRBD1 (5 bases). Germline V gene lookup returns CDR1 MNHEY and CDR2 SVGAGI. CDR3 length: 12 amino acids. V shed 6 bases and J shed 9 bases, with 13 bases lying between them. CDR3 bases: TGTGCCAGCAGGGAGACCTGGGGCACGCAGTATTTT. As protein: CASRETWGTQYF.

This chain connects TRBV19 to TRBJ2-7; TRBD2 is a possible D gene (6 bases). This CDR3 contains 14 residues. The germline V gene has CDR1 LNHDA and CDR2 SQIVND (reference sequence). Between the trimmed V and J ends, which lost 4 bases and 4 bases, there was a span of 14 bases. As DNA, the CDR3 is TGTGCCAGTAGTAAGTCGGGCGGAGGGTACGAGCAGTACTTC. Translating gives CASSKSGGGYEQYF.

Here the CDR3 DNA reads TGTGCTAGTAGCCAGGGCCCCTACGAGCAGTACTTC. Its protein product is CASSQGPYEQYF. V is TRBV12-5 and J is TRBJ2-7, with a weak D call TRBD1 (5 bases). Deletions cut 8 bases from V and 2 bases from J, with 10 bases between. In germline, CDR1 is LGHNT, CDR2 FRNRAP. The CDR3 runs 12 residues.

The chain has TRBV7-2 and TRBJ2-3; D is unresolved. Per germline, CDR1 SGHTA and CDR2 FQGNSA. V shed 1 base and J shed 1 base, with 15 bases lying between them. The CDR3 spans 17 residues. CDR3 DNA sequence: TGTGCCAGCAGCTTAGGGGCCTCCGCATGGGGCACAGATACGCAGTATTTT. Its translation is CASSLGASAWGTDTQYF. Full variable domain (rest looked up from reference TRBV7-2 and TRBJ2-3): GAGVSQSPSNKVTEKGKDVELRCDPISGHTALYWYRQSLGQGLEFLIYFQGNSAPDKSGLPSDRFSAERTGGSVSTLTIQRTQQEDSAVYLCASSLGASAWGTDTQYFGPGTRLTVL.

This chain uses TRBV9 with TRBJ2-5; TRBD2 is a possible D gene (7 bases). This CDR3 is 14 amino acids long. Germline V lookup: CDR1 SGDLS, CDR2 YYNGEE. Trimming stripped 0 bases from V and 5 bases from J, with 11 bases between. CDR3: CASSVGGGWETQYF. The CDR3 DNA reads as TGTGCCAGCAGCGTAGGCGGGGGCTGGGAGACCCAGTACTTC.

This rearrangement joins TRBV9 to TRBJ2-2; TRBD2 aligns across 11 bases. Losses at the gene ends were 2 bases for V and 8 bases for J; bases not matched to a gene: 2. The CDR3 length is 14 residues. The germline V gene encodes CDR1 SGDLS and CDR2 YYNGEE. The CDR3 DNA follows: TGTGCCAGCAGCGTGCTAGCGGGGGGTGGGGAGCTGTTTTTT. Its protein product is CASSVLAGGGELFF.

The V and J genes are TRBV2 and TRBJ2-7, with TRBD1 matching over 11 bases. CDR3 length: 15 residues. From germline, CDR1 is SNHLY and CDR2 FYNNEI. The V and J ends lost 0 bases and 3 bases, in that order; junction bases with no gene match: 1. CDR3 in DNA: TGTGCCAGCAGTGAAGCCGGGACAGGGGGCTACGAGCAGTACTTC. This gives the protein CASSEAGTGGYEQYF.

The chain has TRBV18 and TRBJ2-1, with D maybe TRBD1 (5 bases). The CDR3 has 14 residues. Germline V lookup: CDR1 KGHSH, CDR2 LQKENI. The ends were cut back, 8 bases at V and 4 bases at J, with 15 bases in the middle. Here the CDR3 DNA reads TGTGCCAGCGTTCAGGGTAAACCTTACAATGAGCAGTTCTTC. Translation gives CASVQGKPYNEQFF.

For this clone: One end of the junction is discordant with germline, which a read error may explain. The V gene is TRBV6-4, the J gene TRBJ2-2; D may be TRBD2 (5 bases). Germline assignment: CDR1 MRHNA and CDR2 SNTAGT. This CDR3 has 13 amino acids. The CDR3 sequence is CASSDGSTGKLFF. The CDR3, as DNA: TGTGCCAGCAGTGACGGGAGCACCGGGAAGCTGTTTTTT.

This clone appeared a single time. V gene TRBV30 combines with J gene TRBJ1-3; D is unclear. Germline CDR1 GTSNPN, CDR2 SVGIG (reference sequence). The length of the CDR3 is 14 residues. V was shortened by 5 bases and J by 4 bases, with 15 bases between the two germline ends. CDR3 amino acids: CAWGFTAGGNTIYF. The CDR3 nucleotides read TGTGCCTGGGGGTTTACGGCGGGCGGAAACACCATATATTTT. Full variable domain (remainder filled in from reference TRBV30 and TRBJ1-3): SQTIHQWPATLVQPVGSPLSLECTVEGTSNPNLYWYRQAAGRGLQLLFYSVGIGQISSEVPQNLSASRPQDRQFILSSKKLLLSDSGFYLCAWGFTAGGNTIYFGEGSWLTVV.